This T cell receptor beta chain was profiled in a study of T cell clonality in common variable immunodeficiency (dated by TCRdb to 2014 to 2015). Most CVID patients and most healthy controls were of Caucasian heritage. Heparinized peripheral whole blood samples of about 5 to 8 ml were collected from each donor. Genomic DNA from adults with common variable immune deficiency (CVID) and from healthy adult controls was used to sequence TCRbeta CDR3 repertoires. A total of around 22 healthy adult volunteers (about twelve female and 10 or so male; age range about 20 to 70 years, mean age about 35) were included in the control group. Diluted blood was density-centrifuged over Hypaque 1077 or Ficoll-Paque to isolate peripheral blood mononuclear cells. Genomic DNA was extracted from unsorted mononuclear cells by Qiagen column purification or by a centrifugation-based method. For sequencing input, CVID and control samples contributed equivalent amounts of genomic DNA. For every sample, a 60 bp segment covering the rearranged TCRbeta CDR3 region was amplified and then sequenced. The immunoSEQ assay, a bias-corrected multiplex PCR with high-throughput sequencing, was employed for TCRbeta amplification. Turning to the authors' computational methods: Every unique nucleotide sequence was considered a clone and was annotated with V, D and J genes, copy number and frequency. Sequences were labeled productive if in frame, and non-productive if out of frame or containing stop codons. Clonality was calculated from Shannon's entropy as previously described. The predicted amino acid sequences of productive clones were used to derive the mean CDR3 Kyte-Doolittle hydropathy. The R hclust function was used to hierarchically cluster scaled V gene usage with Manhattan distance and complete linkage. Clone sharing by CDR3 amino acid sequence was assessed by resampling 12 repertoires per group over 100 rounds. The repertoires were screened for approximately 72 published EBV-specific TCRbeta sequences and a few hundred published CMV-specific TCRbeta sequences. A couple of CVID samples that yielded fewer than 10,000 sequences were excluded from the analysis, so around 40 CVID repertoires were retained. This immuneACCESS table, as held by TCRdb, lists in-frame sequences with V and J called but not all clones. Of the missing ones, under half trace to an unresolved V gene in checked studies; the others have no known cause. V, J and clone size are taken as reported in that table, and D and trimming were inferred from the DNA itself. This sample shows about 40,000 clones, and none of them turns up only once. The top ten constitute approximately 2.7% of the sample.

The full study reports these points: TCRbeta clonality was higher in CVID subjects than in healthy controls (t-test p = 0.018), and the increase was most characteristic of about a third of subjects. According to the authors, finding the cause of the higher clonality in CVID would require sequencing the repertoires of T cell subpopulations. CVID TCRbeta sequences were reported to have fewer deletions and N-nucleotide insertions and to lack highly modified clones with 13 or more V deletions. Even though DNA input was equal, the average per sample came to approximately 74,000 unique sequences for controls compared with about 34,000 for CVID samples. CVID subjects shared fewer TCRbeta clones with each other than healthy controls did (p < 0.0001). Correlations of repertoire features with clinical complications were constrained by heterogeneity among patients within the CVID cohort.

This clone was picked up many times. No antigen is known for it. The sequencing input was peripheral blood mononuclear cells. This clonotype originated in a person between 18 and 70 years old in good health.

CDR3 loop: CASSLHRVYGDTQYF. The covered CDR3 bases are TGTGCCAGCAGCCTGCACAGGGTCTACGGAGATACG. Here the chain combines TRBV5-6 and TRBJ2-3; TRBD1 is a weak D gene call, 6 bases matching. The CDR3 end is not reached by the read, which stops 3 residues before it; the germline J gene fills it in. V sheds 4 bases and J sheds 5 bases, leaving 17 bases between their ends. In the germline V gene, CDR1 corresponds to SGHDT and CDR2 to YYEEEE. The CDR3 runs 15 residues from the cysteine to the phenylalanine. The DNA has 36 bases, all within the CDR3, and is read from base 1.